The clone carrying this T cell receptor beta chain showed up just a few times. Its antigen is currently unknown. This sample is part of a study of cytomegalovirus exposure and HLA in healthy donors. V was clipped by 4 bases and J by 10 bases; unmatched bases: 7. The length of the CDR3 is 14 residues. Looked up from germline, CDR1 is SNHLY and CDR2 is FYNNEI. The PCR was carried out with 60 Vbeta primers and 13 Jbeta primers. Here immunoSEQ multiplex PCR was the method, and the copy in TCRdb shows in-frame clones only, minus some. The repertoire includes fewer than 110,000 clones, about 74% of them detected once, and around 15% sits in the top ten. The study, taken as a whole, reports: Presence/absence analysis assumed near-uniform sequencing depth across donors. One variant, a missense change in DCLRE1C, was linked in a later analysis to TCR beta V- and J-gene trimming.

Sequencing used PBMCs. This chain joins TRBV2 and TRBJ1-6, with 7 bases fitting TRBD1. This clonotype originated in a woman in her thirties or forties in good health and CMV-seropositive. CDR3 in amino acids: CASSGDRAPSPLHF. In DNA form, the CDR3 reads TGTGCCAGCAGTGGCGACAGGGCCCCCTCACCCCTCCACTTT. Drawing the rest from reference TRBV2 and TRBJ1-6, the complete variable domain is EPEVTQTPSHQVTQMGQEVILRCVPISNHLYFYWYRQILGQKVEFLVSFYNNEISEKSEIFDDQFSVERPDGSNFTLKIRSTKLEDSAMYFCASSGDRAPSPLHFGNGTRLTVT.